The rows below give T cell receptor beta chains drawn from one sample of a study of PD-L1 blockade in urothelial cancer. Generated by immunoSEQ multiplex PCR, the TCRdb table keeps only in-frame clones and is missing some. Of tens of thousands of clones listed, approximately 90% are singletons. Sequencing was performed on PBMCs, taken around atezolizumab (anti-PD-L1) treatment. The receptor set was obtained from a donor older than 35 with urothelial cancer. Both conserved end residues are part of each CDR3. D genes are given only for firm matches. A clone size is listed for some rows: how often the clone was seen (once, few, many), or a class if it is expanded.

-	14	TRBV25-1	TRBJ1-2	many	TGTGCCAGCAGTGAAGGCAGGCTCGACTATGGCTACACCTTC	CASSEGRLDYGYTF
-	19	TRBV23-1	TRBJ1-4	-	TGCGCCAGCAGTCAAGGTCTACCCGACAGGTCAGCAACTAATGAAAAACTGTTTTTT	CASSQGLPDRSATNEKLFF
-	15	TRBV18	TRBJ2-5	-	TGTGCCAGCTCACCAATAACAGGCCTTGGGGAGACCCAGTACTTC	CASSPITGLGETQYF
-	13	TRBV30	TRBJ2-6	-	TGTGCCTGGGGGGGCTGGGGAGCCAACGTCCTGACTTTC	CAWGGWGANVLTF
TRBD2	18	TRBV15	TRBJ2-1	-	TGTGCCACCAGCAGAGATCTAGGGCTAGCGGGCCCCTACAATGAGCAGTTCTTC	CATSRDLGLAGPYNEQFF
TRBD2	14	TRBV7-9	TRBJ2-1	-	TGTGCCAGCAGCTTCTCGGGGGGTATCTATGAGCAGTTCTTC	CASSFSGGIYEQFF
TRBD2	16	TRBV9	TRBJ2-1	-	TGTGCCAGCAGCGCACGACCGGGACTACCACGGAATGAGCAGTTCTTC	CASSARPGLPRNEQFF
TRBD2	16	TRBV7-9	TRBJ2-3	-	TGTGCCAGCAGCTTAGGCCTAGCGGGAGAGGGAGATACGCAGTATTTT	CASSLGLAGEGDTQYF
TRBD1	15	TRBV19	TRBJ1-4	-	TGTGCCAGTAGTATGGGCCGGGACAGGGGCGGAAAACTGTTTTTT	CASSMGRDRGGKLFF
TRBD1	15	TRBV7-9	TRBJ1-1	-	TGTGCCAGCAGCTACGGGACAGGAAAGGACACTGAAGCTTTCTTT	CASSYGTGKDTEAFF
TRBD1	15	TRBV5-6	TRBJ2-7	-	TGTGCCAGCAGCTTGGGAGGGACAGGGATCTACGAGCAGTACTTC	CASSLGGTGIYEQYF
-	15	TRBV6-5	TRBJ1-3	-	TGTGCCAGCAGTTACAGCGGGCCCCCTGGAAACACCATATATTTT	CASSYSGPPGNTIYF
-	14	TRBV7-2	TRBJ1-5	-	TGTGCCAGCAGCCCCCGGGGGGGGTGGCAGCCCCAGCATTTT	CASSPRGGWQPQHF
TRBD1	16	TRBV14	TRBJ2-1	-	TGTGCCAGCAGCCAAGAGGGGGACAGGAGGGCCGGGGACCAGTTCTTC	CASSQEGDRRAGDQFF
TRBD1	17	TRBV27	TRBJ2-7	few	TGTGCCAGCAGGGGGATCGGGACAGGGGGCCGGGACTACGAGCAGTACTTC	CASRGIGTGGRDYEQYF
TRBD1	13	TRBV30	TRBJ1-4	-	TGTGCCTGGTCGACAGGGGGGAGTGAAAAACTGTTTTTT	CAWSTGGSEKLFF
-	13	TRBV5-4	TRBJ2-7	-	TGTGCCAGCGGACTTACAGGGTCAAACGAGCAGTACTTC	CASGLTGSNEQYF
TRBD2	19	TRBV4-2	TRBJ2-3	-	TGTGCCAGCAGCCAAGTCGAGGGACTAGCGGGAGAAAGGCCAGATACGCAGTATTTT	CASSQVEGLAGERPDTQYF
-	18	TRBV9	TRBJ2-6	once	TGTGCCAGCAGCGTAGTTGGGGGGGCCTCCTCTGGGGCCAACGTCCTGACTTTC	CASSVVGGASSGANVLTF
-	13	TRBV11-3	TRBJ1-2	-	TGTGCCAGCAGCGATGACAGGACCTATGGCTACACCTTC	CASSDDRTYGYTF
-	16	TRBV14	TRBJ2-7	-	TGTGCCAGCAGCCAAGATCGTTCGGGCGGGTCCTACGAGCAGTACTTC	CASSQDRSGGSYEQYF
TRBD2	14	TRBV10-3	TRBJ2-7	-	TGTGCCATCAGTGAGTCGACTAGCGCCTACGAGCAGTACTTC	CAISESTSAYEQYF
-	16	TRBV5-1	TRBJ2-5	-	TGCGCCAGCAGCCCAGTCCGAGTCAGGGGATCCGAGACCCAGTACTTC	CASSPVRVRGSETQYF
-	14	TRBV6-1	TRBJ2-7	-	TGTGCCAGCCCATCAACCGGGACTCCCTACGAGCAGTACTTC	CASPSTGTPYEQYF
-	14	TRBV5-4	TRBJ2-1	-	TGTGCCAGCAGCTTGGGAGGCGACCCCAATGAGCAGTTCTTC	CASSLGGDPNEQFF
TRBD1	15	TRBV28	TRBJ1-5	-	TGTGCCAGCAACCTTCCGGGGACAGGGGGACAGCCCCAGCATTTT	CASNLPGTGGQPQHF
-	14	TRBV5-5	TRBJ1-2	once	TGTGCCAGCAGCGGCGGGGGAGCGCCCTATGGCTACACCTTC	CASSGGGAPYGYTF
TRBD1	13	TRBV28	TRBJ1-2	-	TGTGCCAGCAGCATCGACAGGGTCGGTGGCTACACCTTC	CASSIDRVGGYTF
TRBD1	13	TRBV27	TRBJ2-2	-	TGTGCCAGCAAGGGACAGGGGGCCGGGGAGCTGTTTTTT	CASKGQGAGELFF
-	13	TRBV18	TRBJ1-5	-	TGTGCCAGCTCACCCGGGAGGGATCAGCCCCAGCATTTT	CASSPGRDQPQHF
-	15	TRBV7-8	TRBJ1-4	-	TGTGCCAGCAGCTTAGACAGGGTTGCTAATGAAAAACTGTTTTTT	CASSLDRVANEKLFF
TRBD2	18	TRBV7-8	TRBJ2-1	-	TGTGCCAGCAGCTTACAAGCCCGACTAGCGGGAGGGGCAAATGAGCAGTTCTTC	CASSLQARLAGGANEQFF
-	12	TRBV5-1	TRBJ2-5	-	TGCGCCAGCAGGGGGCGGCAAGAGACCCAGTACTTC	CASRGRQETQYF
-	13	TRBV4-3	TRBJ1-4	-	TGCGCCAGCAGCCCCGGACAGTATGAAAAACTGTTTTTT	CASSPGQYEKLFF
-	13	TRBV7-9	TRBJ1-1	-	TGTGCCAGCAGCCCAGCGCGACAGACTGAAGCTTTCTTT	CASSPARQTEAFF